This TCR beta chain emerged from a study of cytomegalovirus exposure and HLA in healthy donors. This CDR3 is 16 amino acids long. CDR1 is SGHVS and CDR2 is FNYEAQ in the germline V gene. Trimming left V 5 bases short and J 6 bases short, with 19 bases between. Method: immunoSEQ multiplex PCR; TCRdb's copy keeps in-frame clones and lacks some. The sample holds roughly 150,000 clones; 70% to 85% are singletons and the top ten take roughly 27%. The chain carries TRBV7-6 and TRBJ1-4; weak D call: TRBD1 (5 bases). This TCR was sampled from a young man in good health and CMV-seropositive. The sequenced material came from PBMCs. The DNA of the CDR3 is TGTGCCAGCAGCATCAATGTCCGTTCGGGGGATGAAAAACTGTTTTTT. Its translation is CASSINVRSGDEKLFF.